These T cell receptor beta chains were read from a single sample in a study of T-cell memory formation after mild COVID-19. TCRdb re-called the 5' RACE reads with MiXCR, one entry per CDR3 protein. The table records 550,000 to 650,000 distinct CDR3 sequences, 17% of them present only once. What was sequenced was PBMCs or a T cell subset sorted from them (not recorded which). The receptor set was obtained from an adult woman who had mild COVID-19 (a few samples of this study predate the infection). Cell type and time point are not known. Both conserved end residues are part of each CDR3.

j_call v_call cdr3_aa
TRBJ1-3 TRBV24-1 CATSAGHLRNTIYF
TRBJ2-1 TRBV7-9 CASSERQGGGPGYNEQFF
TRBJ2-1 TRBV3-1 CASSQETDYNEQFF
TRBJ2-6 TRBV6-5 CASSYFPGGAGANVLTF
TRBJ1-6 TRBV27 CASSLRDRGSPLHF
TRBJ2-7 TRBV6-6 CASSTTGVEQYF
TRBJ2-5 TRBV11-2 CASSSTSGGARTQYF
TRBJ1-1 TRBV5-1 CASSLAGQKTVAFF
TRBJ1-6 TRBV2 CASTLGTGRNNSPLHF
TRBJ1-1 TRBV27 CASSSTGQNTEAFF
TRBJ1-6 TRBV5-1 CASSLDLPGNSPLHF
TRBJ1-2 TRBV20-1 CSASGRAGYGYTF
TRBJ2-3 TRBV19 CASSIGASGTFSTDTQYF
TRBJ2-7 TRBV9 CASSVGQGGAPGEQYF
TRBJ1-5 TRBV4-1 CASSPWAPGGYQPQHF
TRBJ2-2 TRBV19 CASSIPSRRLTGELFF
TRBJ2-4 TRBV19 CASSKGGTGNIQYF
TRBJ1-2 TRBV19 CASSIGRTLNGDGYTF
TRBJ1-1 TRBV5-1 CASSLGSWVGGNTEAFF
TRBJ2-7 TRBV5-1 CASSLVVGVSWEQYF
TRBJ1-5 TRBV5-1 CASSLYSGGNQPQHF
TRBJ1-5 TRBV6-5 CASSYMGSGQPQHF
TRBJ2-3 TRBV9 CASSVGVRDTQYF
TRBJ1-4 TRBV7-2 CASSSGGTGTLNEKLFF
TRBJ1-4 TRBV5-1 CASSLAVGGEGKLFF